The sequence of this T cell receptor (beta chain) was determined in a study of vaccination effects on CD4 cells after COVID-19. About the study: Participants got two doses of BNT162b2 or mRNA-1273 vaccine. Study-wide findings and caveats: Marked clonal contraction was seen late after vaccination (in both infection- and vaccine-induced clones).

Sequencing used immunoSEQ multiplex PCR; TCRdb keeps in-frame clones, though not all of them. The sample holds tens of thousands of clones, roughly 70% seen once. A remark on this clone: Its antigen remains unidentified.

Prior to sequencing, the ViraFEST assay stimulated PBMC with viral peptide pools, which expanded the antigen-specific CD4+ T cells. Following 10 days of culture, CD4+ T cells were isolated. According to PCR results, the person was infected with SARS-CoV-2 between March and December 2020. This CDR3 comprises 12 residues. Germline V lookup: CDR1 SNHLY, CDR2 FYNNEI. V gave up 8 bases and J gave up 9 bases; unmatched junction bases: 8. The sample in question was CD4+ T cells from PBMCs cultured with a peptide pool, obtained before COVID-19 vaccination. The V gene is TRBV2, the J gene TRBJ1-2, with 8 bases lining up with TRBD1. This sequence was found in a human donor who had a prior SARS-CoV-2 infection. The DNA of the CDR3 is TGTGCCAGCGGGGGAGACAGGGGTAGCTACACCTTC. It yields the protein CASGGDRGSYTF. Based on the CDR3 plus reference TRBV2 and TRBJ1-2, the full variable domain is EPEVTQTPSHQVTQMGQEVILRCVPISNHLYFYWYRQILGQKVEFLVSFYNNEISEKSEIFDDQFSVERPDGSNFTLKIRSTKLEDSAMYFCASGGDRGSYTFGSGTRLTVV.